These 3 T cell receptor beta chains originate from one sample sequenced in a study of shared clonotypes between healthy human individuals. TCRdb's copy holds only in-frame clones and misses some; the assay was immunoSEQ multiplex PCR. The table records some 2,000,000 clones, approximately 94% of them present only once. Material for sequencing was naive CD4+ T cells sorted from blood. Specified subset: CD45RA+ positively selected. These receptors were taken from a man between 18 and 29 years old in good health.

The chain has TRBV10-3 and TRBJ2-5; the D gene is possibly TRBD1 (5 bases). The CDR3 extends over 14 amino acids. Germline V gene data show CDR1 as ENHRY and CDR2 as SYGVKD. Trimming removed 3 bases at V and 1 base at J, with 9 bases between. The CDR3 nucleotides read TGTGCCATCAGTGAATTAGGGGCCCAAGAGACCCAGTACTTC. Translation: CAISELGAQETQYF.

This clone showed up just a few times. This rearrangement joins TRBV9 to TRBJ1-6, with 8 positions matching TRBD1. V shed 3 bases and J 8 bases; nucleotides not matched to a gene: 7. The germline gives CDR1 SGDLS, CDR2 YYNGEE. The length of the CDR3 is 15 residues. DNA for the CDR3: TGTGCCAGCAGCGAAGCCGGGACAGGCTATTCACCCCTCCACTTT. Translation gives CASSEAGTGYSPLHF.

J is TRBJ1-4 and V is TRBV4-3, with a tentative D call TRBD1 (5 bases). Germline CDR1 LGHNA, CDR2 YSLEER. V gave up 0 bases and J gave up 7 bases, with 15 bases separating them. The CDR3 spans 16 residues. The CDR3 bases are TGCGCCAGCAGCCAAGATTGGGGGATCGGGGCTGAAAAACTGTTTTTT. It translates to CASSQDWGIGAEKLFF.